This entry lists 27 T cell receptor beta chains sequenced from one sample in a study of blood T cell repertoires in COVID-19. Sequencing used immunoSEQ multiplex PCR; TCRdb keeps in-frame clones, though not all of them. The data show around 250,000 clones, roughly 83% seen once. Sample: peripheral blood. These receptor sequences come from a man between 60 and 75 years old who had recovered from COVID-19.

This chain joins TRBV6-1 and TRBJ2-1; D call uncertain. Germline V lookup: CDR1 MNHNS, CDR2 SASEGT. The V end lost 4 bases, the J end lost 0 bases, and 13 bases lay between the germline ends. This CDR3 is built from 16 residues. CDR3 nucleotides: TGTGCCAGCAGTGCCGGGTCTGAGAGCTCCTACAATGAGCAGTTCTTC. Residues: CASSAGSESSYNEQFF.

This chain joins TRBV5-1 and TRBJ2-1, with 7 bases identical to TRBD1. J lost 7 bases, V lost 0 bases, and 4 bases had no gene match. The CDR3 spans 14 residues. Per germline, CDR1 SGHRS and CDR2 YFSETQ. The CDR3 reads CASSLGDSMNEQFF. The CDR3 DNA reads TGCGCCAGCAGCTTGGGGGACAGTATGAATGAGCAGTTCTTC.

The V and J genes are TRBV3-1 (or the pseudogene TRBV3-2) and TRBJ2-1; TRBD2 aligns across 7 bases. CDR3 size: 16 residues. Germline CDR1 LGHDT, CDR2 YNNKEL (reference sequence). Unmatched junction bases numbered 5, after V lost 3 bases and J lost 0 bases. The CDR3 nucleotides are TGTGCCAGCAGCCACCCCGGGGGGAGCTCCTACAATGAGCAGTTCTTC. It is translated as CASSHPGGSSYNEQFF.

Written as DNA, the CDR3 is TGTGCCAGCAGTTCAACAGGATACTCTGGAAACACCATATATTTT. Its protein product is CASSSTGYSGNTIYF. This chain uses TRBV28 with TRBJ1-3, with TRBD1 as a possible D gene (5 bases). This CDR3 comprises 15 residues. CDR1 MDHEN and CDR2 SYDVKM come from the germline V gene. Between the trimmed V and J ends, which lost 4 bases and 0 bases, there was a span of 10 bases.

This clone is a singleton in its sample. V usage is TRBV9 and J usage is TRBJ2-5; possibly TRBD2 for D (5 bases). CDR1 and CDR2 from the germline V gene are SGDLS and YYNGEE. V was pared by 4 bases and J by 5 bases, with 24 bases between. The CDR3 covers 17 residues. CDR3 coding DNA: TGTGCCAGCAGCCCAGGAGGTAGAATCAACCCTCGGGAGACCCAGTACTTC. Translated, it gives CASSPGGRINPRETQYF. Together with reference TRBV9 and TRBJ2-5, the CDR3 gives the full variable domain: DSGVTQTPKHLITATGQRVTLRCSPRSGDLSVYWYQQSLDQGLQFLIQYYNGEERAKGNILERFSAQQFPDLHSELNLSSLELGDSALYFCASSPGGRINPRETQYFGPGTRLLVL.

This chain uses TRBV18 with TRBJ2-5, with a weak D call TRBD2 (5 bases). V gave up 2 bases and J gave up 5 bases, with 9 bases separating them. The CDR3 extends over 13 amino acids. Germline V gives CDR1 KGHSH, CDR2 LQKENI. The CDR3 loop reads CASSPSLAETQYF. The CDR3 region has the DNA TGTGCCAGCTCACCATCGCTAGCTGAGACCCAGTACTTC.

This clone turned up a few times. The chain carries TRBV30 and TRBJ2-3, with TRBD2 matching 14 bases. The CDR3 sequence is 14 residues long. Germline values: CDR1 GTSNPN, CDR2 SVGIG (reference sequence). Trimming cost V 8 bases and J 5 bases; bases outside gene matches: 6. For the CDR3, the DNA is TGTGCCCGGGGACTAGCGGGAGCAGGAGATACGCAGTATTTT. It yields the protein CARGLAGAGDTQYF.

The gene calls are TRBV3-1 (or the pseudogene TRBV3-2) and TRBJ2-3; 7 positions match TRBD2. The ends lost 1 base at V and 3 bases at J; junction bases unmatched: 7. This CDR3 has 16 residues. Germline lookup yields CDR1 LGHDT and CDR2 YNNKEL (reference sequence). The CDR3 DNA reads TGTGCCAGCAGCCAAGCTAGCGGAAGTGGGACAGATACGCAGTATTTT. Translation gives CASSQASGSGTDTQYF.

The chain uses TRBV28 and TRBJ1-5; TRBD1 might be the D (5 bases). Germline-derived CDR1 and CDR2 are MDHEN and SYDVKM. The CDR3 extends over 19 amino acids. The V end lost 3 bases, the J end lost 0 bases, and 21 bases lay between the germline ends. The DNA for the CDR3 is TGTGCCAGCAGTTTCCCGGCGGGGGACGGAAAAAATAGCAATCAGCCCCAGCATTTT. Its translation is CASSFPAGDGKNSNQPQHF.

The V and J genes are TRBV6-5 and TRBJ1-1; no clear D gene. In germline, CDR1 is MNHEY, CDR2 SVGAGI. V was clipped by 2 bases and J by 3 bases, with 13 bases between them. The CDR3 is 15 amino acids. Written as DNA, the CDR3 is TGTGCCAGCAGTTACCGTCCTTCAGTGGACACTGAAGCTTTCTTT. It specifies CASSYRPSVDTEAFF.

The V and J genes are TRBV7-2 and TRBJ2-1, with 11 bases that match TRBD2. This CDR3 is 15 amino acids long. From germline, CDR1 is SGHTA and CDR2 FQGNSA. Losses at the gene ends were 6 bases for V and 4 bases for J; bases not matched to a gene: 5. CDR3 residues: CASRRGTSGYNEQFF. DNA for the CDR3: TGTGCCAGCAGGCGCGGGACTAGCGGATACAATGAGCAGTTCTTC. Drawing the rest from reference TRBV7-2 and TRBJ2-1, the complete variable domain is GAGVSQSPSNKVTEKGKDVELRCDPISGHTALYWYRQSLGQGLEFLIYFQGNSAPDKSGLPSDRFSAERTGGSVSTLTIQRTQQEDSAVYLCASRRGTSGYNEQFFGPGTRLTVL.

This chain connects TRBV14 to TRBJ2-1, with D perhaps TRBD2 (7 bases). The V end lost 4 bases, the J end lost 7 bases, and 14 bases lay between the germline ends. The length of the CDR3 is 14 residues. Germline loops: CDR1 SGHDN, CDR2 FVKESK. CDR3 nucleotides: TGTGCCAGCAGCCGCTGGGGAGGGGGGAATGAGCAGTTCTTC. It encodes CASSRWGGGNEQFF.

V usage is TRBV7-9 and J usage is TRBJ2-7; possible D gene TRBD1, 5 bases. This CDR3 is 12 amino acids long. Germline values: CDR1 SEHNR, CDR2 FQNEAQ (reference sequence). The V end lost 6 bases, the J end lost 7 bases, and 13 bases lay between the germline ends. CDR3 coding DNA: TGTGCCAGCAGAGGTATTTCAGGGGAGCAGTACTTC. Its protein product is CASRGISGEQYF.

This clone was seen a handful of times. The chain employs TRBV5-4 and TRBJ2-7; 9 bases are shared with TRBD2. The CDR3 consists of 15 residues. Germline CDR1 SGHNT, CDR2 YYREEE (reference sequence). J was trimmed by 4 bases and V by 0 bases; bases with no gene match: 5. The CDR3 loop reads CASSLEGLADYEQYF. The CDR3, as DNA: TGTGCCAGCAGCTTGGAGGGACTAGCTGATTACGAGCAGTACTTC. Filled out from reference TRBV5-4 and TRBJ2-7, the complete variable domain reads ETGVTQSPTHLIKTRGQQVTLRCSSQSGHNTVSWYQQALGQGPQFIFQYYREEENGRGNFPPRFSGLQFPNYSSELNVNALELDDSALYLCASSLEGLADYEQYFGPGTRLTVT.

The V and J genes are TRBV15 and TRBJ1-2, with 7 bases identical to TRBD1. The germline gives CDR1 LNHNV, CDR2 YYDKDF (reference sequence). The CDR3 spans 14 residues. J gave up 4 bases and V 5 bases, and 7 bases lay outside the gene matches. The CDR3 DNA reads TGTGCCACCAGCGACAGGGTCCTCGGCTATGGCTACACCTTC. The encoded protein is CATSDRVLGYGYTF. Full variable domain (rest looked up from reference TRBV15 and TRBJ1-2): DAMVIQNPRYQVTQFGKPVTLSCSQTLNHNVMYWYQQKSSQAPKLLFHYYDKDFNNEADTPDNFQSRRPNTSFCFLDIRSPGLGDTAMYLCATSDRVLGYGYTFGSGTRLTVV.

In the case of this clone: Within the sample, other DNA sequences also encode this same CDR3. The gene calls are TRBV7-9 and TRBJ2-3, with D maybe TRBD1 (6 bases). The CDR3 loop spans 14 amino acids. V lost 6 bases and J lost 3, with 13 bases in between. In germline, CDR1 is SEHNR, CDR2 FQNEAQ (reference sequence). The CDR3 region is CASSSSGTTDTQYF. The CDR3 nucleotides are TGTGCCAGCAGTTCGTCCGGGACAACAGATACGCAGTATTTT.

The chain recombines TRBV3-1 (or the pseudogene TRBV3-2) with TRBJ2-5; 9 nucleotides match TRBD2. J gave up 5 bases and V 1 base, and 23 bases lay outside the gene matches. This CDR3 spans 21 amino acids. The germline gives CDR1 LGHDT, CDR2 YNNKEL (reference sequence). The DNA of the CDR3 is TGTGCCAGCAGCCAAGTTATTGGCGGGGGGGCCCAGGTAGGCGGGTATGAGACCCAGTACTTC. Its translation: CASSQVIGGGAQVGGYETQYF.

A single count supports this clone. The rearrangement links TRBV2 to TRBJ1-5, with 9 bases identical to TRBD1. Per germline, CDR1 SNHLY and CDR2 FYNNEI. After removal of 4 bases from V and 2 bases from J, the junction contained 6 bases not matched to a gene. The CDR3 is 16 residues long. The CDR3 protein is CASSGDRVAGNQPQHF. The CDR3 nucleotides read TGTGCCAGCAGTGGGGACAGGGTAGCGGGCAATCAGCCCCAGCATTTT.

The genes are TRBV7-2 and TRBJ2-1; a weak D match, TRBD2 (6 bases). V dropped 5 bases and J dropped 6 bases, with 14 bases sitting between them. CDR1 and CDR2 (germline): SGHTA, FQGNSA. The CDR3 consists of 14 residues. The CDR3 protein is CASSPRLVGNEQFF. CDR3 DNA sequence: TGTGCCAGCAGCCCAAGACTAGTTGGCAATGAGCAGTTCTTC.

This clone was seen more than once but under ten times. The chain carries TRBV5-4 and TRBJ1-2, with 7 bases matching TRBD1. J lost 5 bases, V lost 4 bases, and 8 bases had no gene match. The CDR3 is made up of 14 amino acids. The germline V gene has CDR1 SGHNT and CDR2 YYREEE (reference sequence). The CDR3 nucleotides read TGTGCCAGCAGCCTGGACAGGTCAGGGTATGGCTACACCTTC. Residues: CASSLDRSGYGYTF.

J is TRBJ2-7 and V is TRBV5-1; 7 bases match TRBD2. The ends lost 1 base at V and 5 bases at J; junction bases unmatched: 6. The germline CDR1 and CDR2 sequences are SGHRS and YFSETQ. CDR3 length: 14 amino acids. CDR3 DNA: TGCGCCAGCAGCTTGCCTAGCGGACGGGACGAGCAGTACTTC. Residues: CASSLPSGRDEQYF.

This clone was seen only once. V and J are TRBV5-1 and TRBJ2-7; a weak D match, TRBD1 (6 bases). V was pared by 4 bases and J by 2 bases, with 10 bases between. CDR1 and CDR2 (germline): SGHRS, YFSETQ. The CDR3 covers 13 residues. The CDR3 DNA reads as TGCGCCAGCAGCCGGGACACAACCTACGAGCAGTACTTC. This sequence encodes CASSRDTTYEQYF.

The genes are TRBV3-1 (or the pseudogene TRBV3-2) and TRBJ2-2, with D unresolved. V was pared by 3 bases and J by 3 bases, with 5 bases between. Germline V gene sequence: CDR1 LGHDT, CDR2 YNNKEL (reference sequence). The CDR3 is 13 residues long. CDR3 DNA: TGTGCCAGCAGCCACCTAGACACCGGGGAGCTGTTTTTT. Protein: CASSHLDTGELFF.

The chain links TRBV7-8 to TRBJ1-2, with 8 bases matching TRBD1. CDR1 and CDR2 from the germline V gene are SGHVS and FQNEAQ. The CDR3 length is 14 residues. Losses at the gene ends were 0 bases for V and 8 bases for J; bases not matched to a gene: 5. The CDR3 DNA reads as TGTGCCAGCAGCTTAGCTTTGACAGGGGTCGGCTACACCTTC. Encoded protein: CASSLALTGVGYTF. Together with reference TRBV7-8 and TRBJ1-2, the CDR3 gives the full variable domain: GAGVSQSPRYKVAKRGQDVALRCDPISGHVSLFWYQQALGQGPEFLTYFQNEAQLDKSGLPSDRFFAERPEGSVSTLKIQRTQQEDSAVYLCASSLALTGVGYTFGSGTRLTVV.

The CDR3 DNA sequence: TGTGCCACCAGTGATGACGGCGGGGGCCATCAAGAGACCCAGTACTTC. Protein product: CATSDDGGGHQETQYF. The J gene is TRBJ2-5, the V gene TRBV24-1, with D maybe TRBD2 (7 bases). Trimming left V 3 bases short and J 2 bases short, with 15 bases between. Germline V gene sequence: CDR1 KGHDR, CDR2 SFDVKD. This CDR3 has 16 residues.

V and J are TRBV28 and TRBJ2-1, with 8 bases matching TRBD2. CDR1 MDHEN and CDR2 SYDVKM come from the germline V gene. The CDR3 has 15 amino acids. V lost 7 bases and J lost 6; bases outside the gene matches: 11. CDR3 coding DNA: TGTGCCAGCATCACCTCTCGTGGGACTAGCAATGAGCAGTTCTTC. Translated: CASITSRGTSNEQFF. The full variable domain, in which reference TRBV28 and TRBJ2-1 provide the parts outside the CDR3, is DVKVTQSSRYLVKRTGEKVFLECVQDMDHENMFWYRQDPGLGLRLIYFSYDVKMKEKGDIPEGYSVSREKKERFSLILESASTNQTSMYLCASITSRGTSNEQFFGPGTRLTVL.

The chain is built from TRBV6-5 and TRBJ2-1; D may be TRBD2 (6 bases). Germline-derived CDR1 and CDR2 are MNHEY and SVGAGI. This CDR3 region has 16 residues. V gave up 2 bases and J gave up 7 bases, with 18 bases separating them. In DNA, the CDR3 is TGTGCCAGCAGTTACGAAGGCGGGGCAGGGTTGAATGAGCAGTTCTTC. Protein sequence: CASSYEGGAGLNEQFF.